What follows are 7 T cell receptor beta chains derived from one specimen sequenced in a study of blood T cell repertoires in COVID-19. The method was immunoSEQ multiplex PCR; TCRdb's version includes in-frame clones alone and lacks a portion of them. In the table there are about 210,000 clones, about 86% of which are singletons. Material: PBMCs or T cells enriched from blood (not recorded which). Every receptor here comes from a woman in her forties or fifties with acute COVID-19.

This clone was seen more than once but under ten times. The chain links TRBV7-2 to TRBJ1-5; no clear D. CDR3 length equals 15 residues. Germline V gives CDR1 SGHTA, CDR2 FQGNSA. The V end was cut by 3 bases, the J end by 4 bases, with 13 bases between. CDR3 in DNA: TGTGCCAGCAGCTTCTCAGGAGGAGAAAATCAGCCCCAGCATTTT. The encoded protein is CASSFSGGENQPQHF.

The chain links TRBV28 to TRBJ2-7, with a tentative D call TRBD1 (7 bases). The CDR3 extends over 14 amino acids. Trimming took off 6 bases at V and 6 bases at J, with 18 bases between the two ends. CDR1 and CDR2 (germline): MDHEN, SYDVKM. The DNA for the CDR3 is TGTGCCAGCAGCCAACCGAGGCAGGGGGGCGAGCAGTACTTC. This encodes CASSQPRQGGEQYF.

The chain is built from TRBV11-2 and TRBJ2-6, with TRBD2 matching over 7 bases. The CDR3 has 18 amino acids. Germline-derived CDR1 and CDR2 are SGHAT and FQNNGV. V was pared by 2 bases and J by 0 bases, with 7 bases of the junction left unmatched. CDR3 sequence reads: CASSLSSGGGSGANVLTF. For the CDR3, the DNA is TGTGCCAGCAGCTTAAGTAGTGGCGGGGGCTCTGGGGCCAACGTCCTGACTTTC.

The rearrangement joins TRBV6-2 or TRBV6-3 to TRBJ2-7, with 10 nucleotides matching TRBD1. Germline assignment: CDR1 MNHEY and CDR2 SVGEGT. With 5 bases clipped from V and 1 base from J, the junction kept 8 bases outside the gene matches. The CDR3 runs to 16 residues. This CDR3 is CASSALGGQGSYEQYF. In nucleotides, the CDR3 is TGTGCCAGCAGTGCCCTAGGGGGACAGGGGTCCTACGAGCAGTACTTC.

V gene TRBV2 combines with J gene TRBJ1-1, with D uncertain. Germline CDR1 is SNHLY and CDR2 is FYNNEI. The ends were cut back, 7 bases at V and 1 base at J, with 10 bases in the middle. The CDR3 is 13 amino acids. As DNA, the CDR3 is TGTGCCAGCAACAATTTTCGGAACACTGAAGCTTTCTTT. Encoded protein: CASNNFRNTEAFF.

The rearrangement joins TRBV18 to TRBJ2-5, with no clear D. The CDR3 totals 15 residues. Looked up from germline, CDR1 is KGHSH and CDR2 is LQKENI. Deletions cut 3 bases from V and 2 bases from J, with 13 bases between. The CDR3 DNA sequence: TGTGCCAGCTCACCCCCGGTGAAGTCACAAGAGACCCAGTACTTC. Residues: CASSPPVKSQETQYF.

The chain combines TRBV29-1 with TRBJ2-1; no clear D gene. Germline CDR1 is SQVTM and CDR2 is ANQGSEA. This CDR3 region has 14 residues. Deletions cut 2 bases from V and 3 bases from J, with 11 bases between. CDR3 in DNA: TGCAGCGTTGAAAACGTCCAGGACTACAATGAGCAGTTCTTC. Its translation: CSVENVQDYNEQFF.